The 28 T cell receptor beta chains below were found in one sample sequenced in a study of T cell changes during pregnancy in multiple sclerosis (dated by TCRdb to the late 2010s). Library method: the immunoSEQ multiplex PCR assay. TCRdb carries this immuneACCESS record with in-frame sequences only. Its versions omit some clonotypes, under half of them owing to an unresolved V gene in the studies checked, with the rest unexplained. Recorded for this sample are tens of thousands of clones; 75% to 95% of them occurred a single time. The ten biggest clones cover about 1.2% of the sample. The sequencing used peripheral blood, collected after pregnancy. Receptor source: a female donor in good health, enrolled as a control in a pregnancy study.

The V call is TRBV19, the J call TRBJ1-4; 12 nucleotides line up with TRBD1. The trim removed 5 bases at V and 5 bases at J, leaving 6 bases unmatched. From germline, CDR1 is LNHDA and CDR2 SQIVND (reference sequence). The CDR3 extends over 16 amino acids. The CDR3 nucleotides read TGTGCCAGTAGTCTACGGGACAGGGGGCGAAATGAAAAACTGTTTTTT. This gives the protein CASSLRDRGRNEKLFF.

J is TRBJ1-5 and V is TRBV5-8; perhaps TRBD1 as D (5 bases). From germline, CDR1 is SGHTS and CDR2 YDEGEE. The CDR3 is made up of 14 amino acids. Trimming stripped 3 bases from V and 2 bases from J, with 9 bases between. CDR3 region: CASSSRVGNQPQHF. The CDR3 DNA is TGTGCCAGCAGCTCCAGGGTCGGCAATCAGCCCCAGCATTTT.

This sequence joins TRBV4-2 and TRBJ2-7; D perhaps matches TRBD1 (6 bases). Trimming stripped 0 bases from V and 2 bases from J, with 29 bases between. In germline, CDR1 is LGHNA, CDR2 YNFKEQ. The length of the CDR3 is 21 residues. The CDR3: CASSQDFFPATPHRETYEQYF. DNA for the CDR3: TGTGCCAGCAGCCAAGATTTTTTCCCCGCCACGCCCCACAGGGAGACCTACGAGCAGTACTTC.

The chain recombines TRBV29-1 with TRBJ2-2; 7 nucleotides line up with TRBD1. CDR3 length equals 14 residues. Germline CDR1 reads SQVTM; CDR2 reads ANQGSEA. The ends lost 6 bases at V and 3 bases at J; junction bases unmatched: 7. The CDR3 is CSVKDRKDTGELFF. The CDR3 coding sequence is TGCAGCGTCAAGGACAGGAAGGACACCGGGGAGCTGTTTTTT.

The V gene is TRBV5-1, the J gene TRBJ2-3; 7 bases line up with TRBD2. V lost 3 bases, J lost 4 bases, and 5 bases stayed unmatched. There are 14 residues in the CDR3. Germline loops: CDR1 SGHRS, CDR2 YFSETQ. This chain's CDR3 is CASSSGGGADTQYF. The DNA for the CDR3 is TGCGCCAGCAGCTCCGGCGGGGGTGCAGATACGCAGTATTTT.

The chain links TRBV29-1 to TRBJ2-7; D perhaps matches TRBD1 (7 bases). The ends were cut back, 6 bases at V and 0 bases at J, with 18 bases in the middle. The V gene's germline CDR1 is SQVTM and CDR2 ANQGSEA. This CDR3 has 15 amino acids. CDR3: CSVTRQGLSSYEQYF. The DNA for the CDR3 is TGCAGCGTCACCCGACAGGGACTGAGCTCCTACGAGCAGTACTTC.

V usage is TRBV9 and J usage is TRBJ1-3, with TRBD1 as a possible D gene (5 bases). This CDR3 spans 14 amino acids. V shed 0 bases and J shed 13 bases, with 17 bases lying between them. The V gene's germline CDR1 is SGDLS and CDR2 YYNGEE. In DNA, the CDR3 is TGTGCCAGCAGCGTAGGCGATGGGGCCCTCCGGATATATTTT. It codes for CASSVGDGALRIYF.

This clone was seen only once. The genes are TRBV27 and TRBJ1-2, with D perhaps matching TRBD1 (6 bases). The CDR3 covers 15 residues. Germline V gives CDR1 MNHEY, CDR2 SMNVEV (reference sequence). The V gene lost 8 bases and the J gene lost 4 bases, with 20 bases spanning the gap. CDR3 bases: TGTGCCAGCGGGGGCGCGGCCCCCCGGGCCTATGGCTACACCTTC. As protein: CASGGAAPRAYGYTF.

This sequence joins TRBV18 and TRBJ1-1, with unresolved D. CDR1 KGHSH and CDR2 LQKENI come from the germline V gene. Trimming pared 3 bases from V and 1 base from J, leaving 9 bases between. The CDR3 length is 14 residues. The CDR3 spells CASSPSARNTEAFF. As DNA, the CDR3 is TGTGCCAGCTCACCTTCCGCGAGGAACACTGAAGCTTTCTTT.

The chain recombines TRBV10-1 with TRBJ2-3; 8 bases match TRBD2. This CDR3 contains 15 residues. Germline V CDR1 and CDR2: WNHNN, SYGVQD (reference sequence). The trim removed 3 bases at V and 0 bases at J, leaving 2 bases unmatched. CDR3 sequence (DNA): TGCGCCAGCAGTGAAGCTAGCGGGAGCACAGATACGCAGTATTTT. Protein: CASSEASGSTDTQYF.

This rearrangement joins TRBV9 to TRBJ2-3; 10 bases match TRBD2. V lost 4 bases and J lost 1; bases outside the gene matches: 9. Germline lookup yields CDR1 SGDLS and CDR2 YYNGEE. The CDR3 sequence is 17 residues long. CDR3 in DNA: TGTGCCAGCAGCTCCCTCGGCAGCGGGAGGGGCACAGATACGCAGTATTTT. It specifies CASSSLGSGRGTDTQYF.

The V gene is TRBV7-9, the J gene TRBJ1-6, with 9 bases identical to TRBD1. The CDR3 is 15 amino acids. V shed 3 bases, J shed 5 bases, and the junction held 2 bases outside the gene matches. Looked up from germline, CDR1 is SEHNR and CDR2 is FQNEAQ (reference sequence). The CDR3 DNA is TGTGCCAGCAGCTTTGGGGACAGGGATAATTCACCCCTCCACTTT. Its translation is CASSFGDRDNSPLHF.

This sequence joins TRBV9 and TRBJ2-3; tentatively, D is TRBD2 (5 bases). From germline, CDR1 is SGDLS and CDR2 YYNGEE. This CDR3 has 17 amino acids. Trimming removed 0 bases at V and 0 bases at J, with 14 bases between. The CDR3 nucleotides read TGTGCCAGCAGCGTAGCTACCGGGGAGTATAGCACAGATACGCAGTATTTT. Amino acids: CASSVATGEYSTDTQYF.

The chain combines TRBV19 with TRBJ1-4; 7 nucleotides align to TRBD1. CDR3 length: 17 residues. CDR1 and CDR2 from the germline V gene are LNHDA and SQIVND (reference sequence). Trimming removed 3 bases from V and 5 bases from J; junction bases left unmatched: 12. The DNA for the CDR3 is TGTGCCAGTAGTATCCTGACTACCGGGACAGCAAATGAAAAACTGTTTTTT. It codes for CASSILTTGTANEKLFF.

This chain joins TRBV7-2 and TRBJ2-3; tentatively, D is TRBD2 (5 bases). The germline CDR1 and CDR2 sequences are SGHTA and FQGNSA. V lost 5 bases and J lost 4, with 13 bases in between. The CDR3 loop spans 14 amino acids. CDR3 loop: CASSRNRGPDTQYF. DNA of the CDR3: TGTGCCAGCAGCCGCAACCGGGGTCCAGATACGCAGTATTTT.

This chain joins TRBV6-5 and TRBJ2-4, with 7 bases aligning to TRBD1. Germline CDR1 and CDR2: MNHEY and SVGAGI. CDR3 length: 13 amino acids. The V segment lost 6 bases and the J segment 9 bases; nucleotides outside the gene matches: 8. In DNA, the CDR3 is TGTGCCAGCAGGGCCACAGGGGTGGTCATTCAGTACTTC. Translated: CASRATGVVIQYF.

This chain links TRBV5-1 with TRBJ1-1; possible D gene TRBD1, 5 bases. Germline-derived CDR1 and CDR2 are SGHRS and YFSETQ. Trimming removed 0 bases at V and 5 bases at J, with 20 bases between. This CDR3 region has 17 residues. In DNA, the CDR3 is TGCGCCAGCAGCTTGGATTCGTCAAGGGGCAGGGTAACTGAAGCTTTCTTT. Encoded protein: CASSLDSSRGRVTEAFF.

The chain joins TRBV30 to TRBJ1-6; unclear D gene. The V end was cut by 0 bases, the J end by 10 bases, with 10 bases between. CDR3 size: 13 residues. Germline CDR1 reads GTSNPN; CDR2 reads SVGIG (reference sequence). Here the CDR3 DNA reads TGTGCCTGGAGTGTACTCCCGGAGTCACCCCTCCACTTT. Translating it yields CAWSVLPESPLHF.

The rearrangement uses TRBV5-8 and TRBJ1-4; 8 positions match TRBD1. Trimming at V came to 3 bases and at J to 8 bases, leaving 6 bases not matched to a gene. This CDR3 spans 14 amino acids. Germline V CDR1 and CDR2: SGHTS, YDEGEE. The CDR3 spells CASSSDRVGEKLFF. In nucleotides, the CDR3 is TGTGCCAGCAGCTCGGACAGGGTAGGGGAAAAACTGTTTTTT.

The chain has TRBV18 and TRBJ1-4, with TRBD1 as a possible D gene (5 bases). The V and J ends lost 0 bases and 1 base respectively, with 15 bases between them. The CDR3 is 18 residues long. Germline CDR1 is KGHSH and CDR2 is LQKENI. The CDR3 here is CASSPPYTRGLTNEKLFF. The CDR3 nucleotides are TGTGCCAGCTCACCACCGTATACCCGGGGGTTAACTAATGAAAAACTGTTTTTT.

In regard to this clone: A junction end diverges from the germline sequence, so it may reflect a read error. This chain uses TRBV6-1 with TRBJ1-2, with 11 bases fitting TRBD1. From germline, CDR1 is MNHNS and CDR2 SASEGT. The length of the CDR3 is 16 residues. The CDR3 nucleotides are TGTGCCAGCAGCGAAGGACAGGGGGCGCTCGGCTATGGCTACACCTTC. This sequence encodes CASSEGQGALGYGYTF.

The chain employs TRBV5-6 and TRBJ1-1; D perhaps matches TRBD1 (6 bases). V was pared by 2 bases and J by 0 bases, with 17 bases between. Germline-derived CDR1 and CDR2 are SGHDT and YYEEEE. The CDR3 totals 17 residues. This CDR3 is CASSLGSRQAMNTEAFF. CDR3 DNA: TGTGCCAGCAGCTTAGGAAGTAGACAGGCGATGAACACTGAAGCTTTCTTT.

The genes are TRBV28 and TRBJ2-2, with TRBD2 matching 9 bases. CDR3 length equals 16 residues. V was clipped by 7 bases and J by 3 bases; unmatched bases: 9. Germline-derived CDR1 and CDR2 are MDHEN and SYDVKM. CDR3 sequence (DNA): TGTGCCAGCACCCAAGCGGGGGGTCCGGACACCGGGGAGCTGTTTTTT. The encoded protein is CASTQAGGPDTGELFF.

The chain uses TRBV18 and TRBJ2-3; 12 bases are shared with TRBD2. V shed 5 bases and J 5 bases; nucleotides not matched to a gene: 8. This CDR3 contains 16 residues. From germline, CDR1 is KGHSH and CDR2 LQKENI. The CDR3: CASSTLAGGPQDTQYF. The CDR3, as DNA: TGTGCCAGCTCAACCCTAGCGGGAGGGCCGCAAGATACGCAGTATTTT. Drawing the rest from reference TRBV18 and TRBJ2-3, the complete variable domain is NAGVMQNPRHLVRRRGQEARLRCSPMKGHSHVYWYRQLPEEGLKFMVYLQKENIIDESGMPKERFSAEFPKEGPSILRIQQVVRGDSAAYFCASSTLAGGPQDTQYFGPGTRLTVL.

The chain couples TRBV19 to TRBJ1-5; 9 nucleotides line up with TRBD1. There are 18 residues in the CDR3. Germline CDR1 and CDR2: LNHDA and SQIVND (reference sequence). With V trimmed by 5 bases and J by 0 bases, 11 bases remained unmatched. In DNA form, the CDR3 reads TGTGCCAGTAGTTCCCGGACAGGGGCCCTTTATAGCAATCAGCCCCAGCATTTT. Protein sequence: CASSSRTGALYSNQPQHF.

This chain uses TRBV7-7 with TRBJ2-2; perhaps TRBD1 as D (5 bases). This CDR3 is 14 amino acids long. Germline CDR1 reads SSHAT; CDR2 reads FNYEAQ (reference sequence). Trimming left V 6 bases short and J 2 bases short, with 10 bases between. This CDR3 reads CASSPDRNTGELFF. The CDR3 region has the DNA TGTGCCAGCAGTCCCGACAGAAACACCGGGGAGCTGTTTTTT.

The gene calls are TRBV18 and TRBJ1-2; D may be TRBD1 (5 bases). Germline loops: CDR1 KGHSH, CDR2 LQKENI. The CDR3 has 11 residues. With 3 bases removed from V and 10 bases from J, the gap between germline ends came to 9 bases. The CDR3 region is CASSPGTFYTF. The CDR3 nucleotides read TGTGCCAGCTCACCTGGGACTTTCTACACCTTC.

The gene calls are TRBV5-1 and TRBJ2-5; D is ambiguous. With 0 bases removed from V and 2 bases from J, the gap between germline ends came to 14 bases. The CDR3 totals 16 residues. Germline V lookup: CDR1 SGHRS, CDR2 YFSETQ. As DNA, the CDR3 is TGCGCCAGCAGCTTGGGGTCTTGGGCCACACAAGAGACCCAGTACTTC. This sequence encodes CASSLGSWATQETQYF. Full variable domain (missing parts from reference TRBV5-1 and TRBJ2-5): KAGVTQTPRYLIKTRGQQVTLSCSPISGHRSVSWYQQTPGQGLQFLFEYFSETQRNKGNFPGRFSGRQFSNSRSEMNVSTLELGDSALYLCASSLGSWATQETQYFGPGTRLLVL.